A single sample gave rise to the 10 T cell receptor beta chains below, sequenced in a study of T cells in Graves' hyperthyroidism and ophthalmopathy. From RNA transcripts, TCR beta CDR3 regions were amplified. Using the HTBI primer set, a first-round RT-PCR was run on the TCR CDR3. TCRdb re-derived calls from the multiplex PCR reads in MiXCR, one entry per CDR3 protein. The sample has roughly 840,000 distinct CDR3 sequences, about two fifths seen once. The specimen was blood. These receptors all stem from a man between 18 and 35 years old with Graves' hyperthyroidism.

The rearrangement links TRBV7-2 to TRBJ2-7; D tentatively reads TRBD1 or TRBD2 (6 bases each). The CDR3 runs 14 residues. Germline values: CDR1 SGHTA, CDR2 FQGNSA. With 4 bases removed from V and 4 bases from J, the gap between germline ends came to 14 bases. CDR3 region: CASSYLGGLYEQYF. The DNA for the CDR3 is TGTGCCAGCAGCTACCTGGGGGGCCTATACGAGCAGTACTTC.

Note on this clonotype: At one end, the junction sequence differs from germline, possibly due to a read error. This chain connects TRBV12-3 or TRBV12-4 to TRBJ2-5; no reliable D call. This CDR3 has 12 residues. The CDR3 spells CASSFSSNPEHF. CDR3 nucleotides: TGTGCCAGCAGTTTCAGCAGCAACCCAGAACACTTC.

This chain connects TRBV5-1 to TRBJ1-1; possible D gene TRBD1, 6 bases. Trimming shortened V by 0 bases and J by 4 bases, and 13 bases separated the two germline ends. This CDR3 is 15 amino acids long. Per the germline V gene, CDR1 is SGHRS and CDR2 is YFSETQ. The CDR3: CASSLVIQGGTEAFF. The CDR3 coding sequence is TGCGCCAGCAGCTTGGTAATACAGGGAGGCACTGAAGCTTTCTTT.

This chain connects TRBV2 to TRBJ2-2; no clear D. CDR3 length equals 12 residues. V lost 6 bases, J lost 8 bases, and 10 bases lay in between. CDR1 SNHLY and CDR2 FYNNEI come from the germline V gene. CDR3 DNA sequence: TGTGCCAGCAGCTTTGACTGGGGGGAGCTGTTTTTT. It translates to CASSFDWGELFF.

The gene calls are TRBV12-3 or TRBV12-4 and TRBJ1-1; unclear D gene. CDR3 size: 14 residues. V was shortened by 5 bases and J by 4 bases, with 14 bases between the two germline ends. CDR3 protein: CASSGSLQVTEAFF. CDR3 coding DNA: TGTGCCAGCAGTGGTTCTCTTCAGGTCACTGAAGCTTTCTTT.

This clonotype was counted many times. The CDR3 DNA reads as TGTGCCATCAGTGAGATGTGGGGAGGAGGTCGGACTGAAGCTTTCTTT. Protein: CAISEMWGGGRTEAFF. The chain employs TRBV10-3 and TRBJ1-1; D gene unclear. V dropped 2 bases and J dropped 5 bases, with 18 bases sitting between them. In germline, CDR1 is ENHRY, CDR2 SYGVKD. This CDR3 region has 16 residues.

This clonotype was found many times. This chain connects TRBV29-1 to TRBJ1-1, with TRBD1 as a possible D gene (5 bases). The germline gives CDR1 SQVTM, CDR2 ANQGSEA. With 5 bases removed from V and 4 bases from J, the gap between germline ends came to 14 bases. The CDR3 contains 13 residues. The CDR3 here is CSVQGTQGTEAFF. The DNA of the CDR3 is TGCAGCGTTCAAGGGACTCAAGGCACTGAAGCTTTCTTT.

The chain carries TRBV7-2 and TRBJ2-5, with D possibly TRBD2 on 6 matching bases. The CDR3 is 16 residues long. The germline gives CDR1 SGHTA, CDR2 FQGNSA. Deletions cut 0 bases from V and 2 bases from J, with 13 bases between. This CDR3 reads CASSLATGEMQETQYF. The CDR3 region has the DNA TGTGCCAGCAGCTTAGCGACGGGAGAAATGCAAGAGACCCAGTACTTC.

Comments on this clonotype: A much larger clone lies a single base off, so this may be a read error. Since no conserved phenylalanine or tryptophan closes the CDR3, a read error is the likely cause. The chain couples TRBV20-1 to TRBJ1-1; D remains unclear. Trimming shortened V by 4 bases and J by 2 bases, and 2 bases separated the two germline ends. This CDR3 is built from 10 residues. Germline V lookup: CDR1 DFQATT, CDR2 SNEGSKA (reference sequence). Written as DNA, the CDR3 is TGCAGTGCTATTAACACTGAAGCTTTCCTT. It codes for CSAINTEAFL.

The V gene is TRBV14, the J gene TRBJ1-2, with a possible D match to TRBD1 (5 bases). V was shortened by 6 bases and J by 4 bases, with 15 bases between the two germline ends. Germline lookup yields CDR1 SGHDN and CDR2 FVKESK. The CDR3 runs 14 residues. The CDR3 is CASSVGTDLYGYTF. In nucleotides, the CDR3 is TGTGCCAGCAGTGTAGGGACGGACCTCTATGGCTACACCTTC.